The 5 T cell receptor beta chains reported below all come from one sample, sequenced in a study of OX40 agonist ivuxolimab in advanced cancers. The library was made by the immunoSEQ multiplex PCR assay. The source is immuneACCESS, and TCRdb retained only in-frame sequences with V and J called. Part of the clones is not carried over; for the studies checked, unresolved V genes explain less than half of this, and the remainder is unexplained. The sample includes about 77,000 clones, with 87% observed a single time. The ten biggest clones cover 6.2% of the sample. The sample here was CD4+ or CD8+ T cells sorted from blood, taken in a trial of the OX40 agonist ivuxolimab. These receptors were taken from an adult with an advanced solid tumor such as melanoma, head and neck, liver or kidney cancer.

The gene calls are TRBV11-3 and TRBJ2-5; D possibly matches TRBD1 or TRBD2 (5 bases each). Per the germline V gene, CDR1 is SGHNT and CDR2 is YENEEA. The CDR3 sequence is 15 residues long. Trimming cost V 1 base and J 5 bases, with 14 bases left between them. CDR3 amino acids: CASSLGQAEGETQYF. The CDR3 nucleotides read TGTGCCAGCAGCTTAGGTCAGGCAGAGGGGGAGACCCAGTACTTC.

The chain recombines TRBV5-4 with TRBJ1-3; D remains unclear. Germline V gene sequence: CDR1 SGHNT, CDR2 YYREEE (reference sequence). CDR3 length: 15 residues. V lost 1 base to trimming and J lost 0 bases, with 8 bases between them. CDR3: CASSLSSNSGNTIYF. CDR3 bases: TGTGCCAGCAGCTTGTCCAGTAACTCTGGAAACACCATATATTTT.

The chain has TRBV5-1 and TRBJ2-5; D uncertain. Germline CDR1 SGHRS, CDR2 YFSETQ. V gave up 2 bases and J gave up 1 base, with 3 bases separating them. The CDR3 extends over 12 amino acids. As DNA, the CDR3 is TGCGCCAGCAGCTTACCCCAAGAGACCCAGTACTTC. Translation: CASSLPQETQYF.

V usage is TRBV18 and J usage is TRBJ1-1; no definite D call. Trimming stripped 6 bases from V and 4 bases from J, with 27 bases between. The CDR3 contains 18 residues. The germline CDR1 and CDR2 sequences are KGHSH and LQKENI. The CDR3 reads CASSREQRGVGSSTEAFF. CDR3 DNA: TGTGCCAGCTCCCGGGAACAGCGCGGAGTGGGATCGAGCACTGAAGCTTTCTTT.

The chain links TRBV9 to TRBJ1-5; 8 bases line up with TRBD1. This CDR3 is built from 16 residues. The V and J ends lost 3 bases and 3 bases, in that order; junction bases with no gene match: 8. Germline CDR1 is SGDLS and CDR2 is YYNGEE. CDR3 DNA: TGTGCCAGCAGCGCCGGTCAGGGGGCTTCCAATCAGCCCCAGCATTTT. It codes for CASSAGQGASNQPQHF. Using reference TRBV9 and TRBJ1-5 for the parts outside the CDR3, the full variable domain is DSGVTQTPKHLITATGQRVTLRCSPRSGDLSVYWYQQSLDQGLQFLIQYYNGEERAKGNILERFSAQQFPDLHSELNLSSLELGDSALYFCASSAGQGASNQPQHFGDGTRLSIL.